This T cell receptor (beta chain) appears in the sequencing data of a study of T cell changes during pregnancy in multiple sclerosis. Sequencing used immunoSEQ multiplex PCR; TCRdb keeps in-frame clones, though not all of them. Of 75,000 to 80,000 clones listed, approximately 90% are singletons. The receptor's source is a female donor with multiple sclerosis, enrolled in a pregnancy study. This material consisted of peripheral blood, taken before pregnancy.

The CDR3 DNA is TGTGCCAGCTCACCCGTAGCTAACTATGGCTACACCTTC. The encoded protein is CASSPVANYGYTF. The gene calls are TRBV18 and TRBJ1-2, with unresolved D. CDR1 is KGHSH, CDR2 LQKENI, per germline. This CDR3 has 13 residues. Trimming removed 3 bases from V and 0 bases from J, with 5 bases in between.